This T cell receptor beta chain was retrieved from a study of vaccination effects on CD4 cells after COVID-19 (dated by TCRdb to between 2021 and 2024). Regarding the research as a whole: Post-vaccine samples across the study were collected a median of 72 days after the second dose, with a range of 14 to 241. In both COVID-19 convalescent patients and infection-naive vaccine recipients, the study compared SARS-CoV-2 spike-specific CD4+ TCR repertoires from before mRNA vaccination with those from after it. Altogether, nine to ten COVID-19 convalescent patients and several SARS-CoV-2-naive healthy vaccine recipients made up the full study. The Oncomine TCR Beta short-read assay on an Illumina iSeq 100 was used to sequence cultures from other donors in the study.

General study outcomes and caveats: In healthy vaccine recipients, vaccine-induced clones were almost all SARS-CoV-2 mono-reactive, with only 1 of 255 cross-reactive with common cold coronaviruses. Clones induced by infection and clones induced by vaccination both contracted markedly at late timepoints after vaccination, which fits with T cell responses waning over time. The study was limited by a small number of convalescent patients and lacked early post-infection timepoints.

In the ViraFEST assay, PBMC were stimulated with viral peptide pools, and TCR sequencing was then used to find antigen-specific CD4+ T cell clonotypes based on their expansion. After about 10 days of culture, CD4+ T cells were isolated with the EasySep CD4+ T cell isolation kit. Two doses of either the BNT162b2 or the mRNA-1273 mRNA SARS-CoV-2 vaccine were administered to participants. None of the healthy vaccine recipients had a prior SARS-CoV-2 infection, which was confirmed by nucleocapsid antibody tests that came back negative both before and after vaccination. Over 1.5 million PBMC per well were cultured with approximately 10 ug/ml peptides in IMDM containing approximately 4.7% human AB serum, approximately 10 IU/ml IL-2 and gentamicin. On days 3 and 7, half of the culture medium was replaced with fresh IL-2-containing medium. Unless noted otherwise, every peptide stimulation condition was grown in triplicate wells. PBMC were separated from whole blood using Ficoll-Paque Plus gradient centrifugation and were then either cryopreserved at -140C or used fresh. The overlapping peptide pools covered the spike proteins of SARS-CoV-2 as well as those of the common cold coronaviruses HCoV-NL63, HCoV-OC43 and HCoV-229E. Genomic DNA was extracted from cultured CD4+ T cells with the QIAamp micro DNA kit.

Library preparation was by the immunoSEQ multiplex PCR assay. TCR beta CDR3 sequencing was performed on DNA from the cultured, isolated CD4+ T cells. Turning to the authors' computational methods: The analysis removed non-productive TCR sequences, trimmed reads to the CDR3 region, and retained only CDR3s that were 7 or more amino acids long. The MANAFEST web app was used to identify antigen-specific clonotypes by comparing expansion in peptide wells with expansion in reference cultures. To count as positive, a clone had to show expansion at FDR<0.05 compared with the reference and with all other wells, an odds ratio above 5, and a frequency above 0.1% in two replicate wells. Clonotypes significantly expanded in SARS-CoV-2 spike wells and in at least one common cold coronavirus spike condition were defined as cross-reactive. Levenshtein distance calculated with the stringdist R package was used to assess CDR3 similarity, and unrooted trees were constructed with ape in R 3.6.1. Here the immuneACCESS table is served through TCRdb, limited to in-frame sequences with V and J called. Missing clones are a known gap in these copies; in checked studies unresolved V genes cover under half, and the rest lacks a known reason. V and J calls and clone size are given by that table; D and trimming were obtained from the DNA. Within this sample are roughly 59,000 clones, with just under 80% of them counted one time only. The top ten hold roughly 2% of the sample.

In the case of this clone: Its binding antigen is unknown. One base away there is no much larger clone; base qualities are not given.

The receptor was isolated from a human donor who received a COVID-19 vaccine. Sequences were derived from CD4+ T cells from PBMCs cultured with HCoV-OC43 spike peptides, sampled after COVID-19 vaccination. The sample's cell subset or site, from its label and the paper: HCoV-OC43 spike overlapping peptide pool stimulation.

The DNA is TGTGCCAGCTGGGGTGGTGCGGGGGGCGTTTATGGCTACACCTTC. Its product reads: CASWGGAGGVYGYTF. The chain is encoded by TRBV6-1 joined to TRBJ1-2, and possibly TRBD1, on 6 matching bases. The V and J ends are trimmed by 8 bases and 5 bases, leaving 21 bases between them. The CDR3 starts with the cysteine, ends with the phenylalanine, and has 15 residues. Only CDR3 DNA remains: 45 bases, in frame from the first base. Taken from the germline V gene, the CDR1 and CDR2 loops are MNHNS and SASEGT.